These 5 T cell receptor beta chains were sequenced from one sample in a study of blood T cell repertoires in COVID-19. Libraries were prepared by immunoSEQ multiplex PCR; TCRdb keeps only in-frame clonotypes and omits some of them. The data show over 200,000 clones, 75% to 90% seen once. Sequenced input: peripheral blood. All receptors derive from a man in his forties with acute or convalescent COVID-19.

The rearrangement uses TRBV30 and TRBJ2-4; 7 bases fit TRBD2. The CDR3 runs to 13 residues. Trimming at V came to 5 bases and at J to 1 base, leaving 2 bases not matched to a gene. Germline V lookup: CDR1 GTSNPN, CDR2 SVGIG (reference sequence). The CDR3 spells CAWGLDAKNIQYF. The CDR3 DNA follows: TGTGCCTGGGGACTAGACGCCAAAAACATTCAGTACTTC.

The rearrangement uses TRBV7-2 and TRBJ2-5; TRBD2 is a possible D gene (5 bases). The V end was cut by 6 bases, the J end by 4 bases, with 12 bases between. This CDR3 comprises 13 residues. Germline CDR1 reads SGHTA; CDR2 reads FQGNSA. The CDR3 here is CASRTRRLETQYF. DNA of the CDR3: TGTGCCAGCAGAACTAGGAGGTTAGAGACCCAGTACTTC. The whole variable domain, remainder taken from reference TRBV7-2 and TRBJ2-5, is GAGVSQSPSNKVTEKGKDVELRCDPISGHTALYWYRQSLGQGLEFLIYFQGNSAPDKSGLPSDRFSAERTGGSVSTLTIQRTQQEDSAVYLCASRTRRLETQYFGPGTRLLVL.

The sample holds one count of this clone. This chain connects TRBV5-6 to TRBJ1-2; 7 bases match TRBD1. The V gene's germline CDR1 is SGHDT and CDR2 YYEEEE. The CDR3 is 12 amino acids. The V segment lost 4 bases and the J segment 7 bases; nucleotides outside the gene matches: 4. CDR3 in amino acids: CASSRQGLGYTF. The CDR3 DNA follows: TGTGCCAGCAGCAGACAGGGTCTTGGCTACACCTTC.

The chain has TRBV9 and TRBJ1-5; 7 bases align to TRBD1. Germline assignment: CDR1 SGDLS and CDR2 YYNGEE. The CDR3 is 18 residues long. Trimming at V came to 0 bases and at J to 5 bases, leaving 14 bases not matched to a gene. This chain's CDR3 is CASSVDPPGQRGDQPQHF. In DNA form, the CDR3 reads TGTGCCAGCAGCGTAGACCCCCCGGGACAGAGAGGAGATCAGCCCCAGCATTTT.

The chain employs TRBV6-5 and TRBJ2-1, with TRBD2 matching over 7 bases. Germline CDR1 and CDR2: MNHEY and SVGAGI. The CDR3 extends over 13 amino acids. V was clipped by 6 bases and J by 2 bases; unmatched bases: 1. CDR3 protein: CASRGGTYNEQFF. As DNA, the CDR3 is TGTGCCAGCAGGGGGGGGACCTACAATGAGCAGTTCTTC.